These 24 T cell receptor beta chains were all obtained from the same sample, sequenced in a study of monozygotic twins with inflammatory bowel disease. Each CDR3 protein gets one entry in TCRdb, which reprocessed the 5' RACE reads and gives no DNA. The sample data list 350,000 to 400,000 distinct CDR3 sequences. Sample: blood. All receptors come from a human donor with ulcerative colitis or Crohn's disease, or a healthy co-twin of an affected twin (not recorded which).

V and J are TRBV27 and TRBJ2-2. The CDR3 totals 15 residues. CDR1 is MNHEY, CDR2 SMNVEV, per germline (reference sequence). CDR3 region: CASVHGLPNTGELFF.

The V and J genes are TRBV7-3 and TRBJ2-3; TCRdb proposes TRBD1, but this gene call is untestable without DNA. The CDR3 extends over 13 amino acids. CDR1 SGHTA and CDR2 FQGTGA come from the germline V gene. The CDR3 is CASSLVPTDTQYF. The whole variable domain, remainder taken from reference TRBV7-3 and TRBJ2-3, is GAGVSQTPSNKVTEKGKYVELRCDPISGHTALYWYRQSLGQGPEFLIYFQGTGAADDSGLPNDRFFAVRPEGSVSTLKIQRTERGDSAVYLCASSLVPTDTQYFGPGTRLTVL.

The CDR3 spells CASRSRGLADEQFF. This chain connects TRBV7-2 to TRBJ2-1; TCRdb outputs TRBD2, but without DNA this stays unchecked. CDR1 and CDR2 from the germline V gene are SGHTA and FQGNSA. The CDR3 totals 14 residues.

V and J are TRBV4-3 and TRBJ2-1; TCRdb's assignment of TRBD2 cannot be checked, as there is no DNA. This CDR3 has 12 residues. Germline V lookup: CDR1 LGHNA, CDR2 YSLEER. The CDR3 spells CASSHLGREQFF.

CDR3 amino acids: CASSPRAGTDTQYF. This sequence joins TRBV18 and TRBJ2-3; lacking DNA, the TRBD1 call made by TCRdb goes unchecked. The CDR3 is made up of 14 amino acids. The germline CDR1 and CDR2 sequences are KGHSH and LQKENI.

The rearrangement uses TRBV5-4 and TRBJ1-6; the D gene TCRdb calls, TRBD1, cannot be checked with no DNA. This CDR3 is built from 16 residues. CDR1 is SGHNT and CDR2 is YYREEE in the germline V gene (reference sequence). CDR3 in amino acids: CASSRSGPGVGSPLHF.

The chain has TRBV5-5 and TRBJ1-5; TCRdb picks TRBD1, but there is no DNA to check that call. Germline assignment: CDR1 SGHKS and CDR2 YYEKEE (reference sequence). This CDR3 contains 14 residues. CDR3 region: CASSAGFGNQPQHF. The complete variable domain, with remaining parts taken from reference TRBV5-5 and TRBJ1-5, reads DAGVTQSPTHLIKTRGQQVTLRCSPISGHKSVSWYQQVLGQGPQFIFQYYEKEERGRGNFPDRFSARQFPNYSSELNVNALLLGDSALYLCASSAGFGNQPQHFGDGTRLSIL.

The chain links TRBV27 to TRBJ2-5; the D call of TRBD1 rests on TCRdb alone, since no DNA is present to check it. Germline CDR1 MNHEY, CDR2 SMNVEV (reference sequence). The CDR3 length is 16 residues. The CDR3 here is CASSFNPGQGEETQYF.

CDR3 sequence reads: CASSQDVGIKEYF. V is TRBV4-2 and J is TRBJ2-7. This CDR3 contains 13 residues. Germline V lookup: CDR1 LGHNA, CDR2 YNFKEQ.

The V and J genes are TRBV19 and TRBJ1-4; TCRdb designates TRBD1, a call that cannot be tested without DNA. The germline V gene encodes CDR1 LNHDA and CDR2 SQIVND (reference sequence). The CDR3 covers 14 residues. CDR3 residues: CASSITGVREKLFF.

The chain links TRBV4-3 to TRBJ1-2; lacking DNA, the TRBD1 call made by TCRdb goes unchecked. There are 15 residues in the CDR3. The germline V gene has CDR1 LGHNA and CDR2 YSLEER. The CDR3 protein is CASSQDGGVNYGYTF.

The chain has TRBV20-1 and TRBJ2-1; TCRdb's D gene call, TRBD1, goes unchecked for lack of DNA. CDR3 size: 14 residues. The germline V gene has CDR1 DFQATT and CDR2 SNEGSKA (reference sequence). CDR3 protein: CSATQGARYNEQFF.

V usage is TRBV6-5 and J usage is TRBJ1-1. This CDR3 is 14 amino acids long. Germline V CDR1 and CDR2: MNHEY, SVGAGI. The chain's CDR3 is CASSYGPANTEAFF.

The rearrangement links TRBV19 to TRBJ2-2; TCRdb's D call, TRBD1, is unchecked because there is no DNA. The CDR3 covers 14 residues. The germline CDR1 and CDR2 sequences are LNHDA and SQIVND (reference sequence). The CDR3 protein is CASRPIRESGELFF.

The chain joins TRBV25-1 to TRBJ1-2; TCRdb selects TRBD1, and the lack of DNA leaves this call unchecked. This CDR3 spans 15 amino acids. Germline V gene data show CDR1 as MGHDK and CDR2 as SYGVNS. CDR3 amino acids: CASSEYRADRYGYTF.

This chain joins TRBV5-1 and TRBJ1-2. The CDR3 extends over 16 amino acids. Looked up from germline, CDR1 is SGHRS and CDR2 is YFSETQ. The CDR3 sequence is CASSHGQRLANYGYTF.

The chain employs TRBV30 and TRBJ1-1; TCRdb gives TRBD1 as the D gene, but with no DNA this cannot be confirmed. Looked up from germline, CDR1 is GTSNPN and CDR2 is SVGIG (reference sequence). This CDR3 region has 14 residues. The CDR3 sequence is CAWGGDVLNTEAFF.

The J gene is TRBJ2-3, the V gene TRBV7-2; the TRBD2 assignment by TCRdb is unverifiable without DNA. CDR3 length: 15 residues. CDR1 is SGHTA and CDR2 is FQGNSA in the germline V gene. CDR3 amino acids: CASSFLATSADTQYF.

This chain connects TRBV5-1 to TRBJ1-4; TCRdb's D call, TRBD1, is unchecked because there is no DNA. The CDR3 consists of 13 residues. From germline, CDR1 is SGHRS and CDR2 YFSETQ. The CDR3 here is CASRPGGGEKLFF. Drawing the rest from reference TRBV5-1 and TRBJ1-4, the complete variable domain is KAGVTQTPRYLIKTRGQQVTLSCSPISGHRSVSWYQQTPGQGLQFLFEYFSETQRNKGNFPGRFSGRQFSNSRSEMNVSTLELGDSALYLCASRPGGGEKLFFGSGTQLSVL.

This chain connects TRBV4-2 to TRBJ1-1. The V gene's germline CDR1 is LGHNA and CDR2 YNFKEQ. The CDR3 sequence is 13 residues long. The CDR3 is CASSQETNTEAFF.

V gene TRBV11-2 combines with J gene TRBJ2-3; TCRdb outputs TRBD1, but without DNA this stays unchecked. Germline lookup yields CDR1 SGHAT and CDR2 FQNNGV. This CDR3 is 14 amino acids long. CDR3 sequence: CAAGSPLDTDTQYF.

The J gene is TRBJ1-4, the V gene TRBV5-1; TCRdb's assignment of TRBD1 cannot be checked, as there is no DNA. Germline assignment: CDR1 SGHRS and CDR2 YFSETQ. The CDR3 covers 13 residues. CDR3: CASSPGSNEKLFF.

The V gene is TRBV3-1, the J gene TRBJ2-3; TCRdb proposes TRBD2, but this gene call is untestable without DNA. Germline V gene sequence: CDR1 LGHDT, CDR2 YNNKEL (reference sequence). The CDR3 is 18 amino acids. CDR3 loop: CASSQDGLAGGSEDTQYF.

The chain has TRBV6-2 or TRBV6-3 and TRBJ2-2; TCRdb lists TRBD1, though no DNA is available to test this call. Germline lookup yields CDR1 MNHEY and CDR2 SVGEGT. The CDR3 has 13 amino acids. The chain's CDR3 is CAGHRGNTGELFF.